The 22 T cell receptor beta chains reported below all come from one sample, sequenced in a study of cytomegalovirus exposure and HLA in healthy donors (dated by TCRdb to 2015 to 2018). The protocol used for the library was the immunoSEQ multiplex PCR assay. For the multiplex PCR, a mixture combining 60 forward primers for TCR Vbeta segments and 13 reverse primers for TCR Jbeta segments was used. Not all clones reach the TCRdb copy of this immuneACCESS table, which keeps in-frame sequences only. Checked studies attribute under half of the gap to unresolved V genes and leave the rest unexplained. Within this sample are some 180,000 clones, with around 80% of them counted one time only. The top ten hold about 1.5% of the sample. Sequenced input: PBMCs. The source is a young man in good health and CMV-seronegative.

The chain has TRBV28 and TRBJ1-2; D is perhaps TRBD1 (6 bases). V was trimmed by 8 bases and J by 4 bases, leaving 20 bases between them. The germline gives CDR1 MDHEN, CDR2 SYDVKM. The CDR3 runs 15 residues. CDR3 amino acids: CASGEPGDIFYGYTF. For the CDR3, the DNA is TGTGCCAGCGGGGAGCCCGGGGACATTTTCTATGGCTACACCTTC.

This clone was seen a handful of times. The chain joins TRBV6-5 to TRBJ1-2; D is possibly TRBD1 (6 bases). Trimming removed 0 bases at V and 4 bases at J, with 12 bases between. Germline V gives CDR1 MNHEY, CDR2 SVGAGI. This CDR3 region has 15 residues. CDR3 region: CASSYSFRDIYGYTF. DNA of the CDR3: TGTGCCAGCAGTTACTCGTTTAGGGACATCTATGGCTACACCTTC.

This chain connects TRBV5-4 to TRBJ1-1, with D perhaps TRBD1 (6 bases). With 0 bases removed from V and 1 base from J, the gap between germline ends came to 16 bases. This CDR3 region has 17 residues. Germline-derived CDR1 and CDR2 are SGHNT and YYREEE (reference sequence). The CDR3 sequence: CASSLDGWRGANTEAFF. CDR3 nucleotides: TGTGCCAGCAGCTTGGACGGGTGGCGGGGGGCGAACACTGAAGCTTTCTTT.

This clone was detected only a few times. The chain joins TRBV7-2 to TRBJ2-4, with 13 positions matching TRBD2. The germline CDR1 and CDR2 sequences are SGHTA and FQGNSA. V was clipped by 1 base and J by 3 bases; unmatched bases: 6. The CDR3 has 18 amino acids. The CDR3 is CASSLGLAGGWDKNIQYF. In DNA form, the CDR3 reads TGTGCCAGCAGCTTAGGACTAGCGGGAGGATGGGACAAAAACATTCAGTACTTC. The full variable domain, rest sourced from reference TRBV7-2 and TRBJ2-4, is GAGVSQSPSNKVTEKGKDVELRCDPISGHTALYWYRQSLGQGLEFLIYFQGNSAPDKSGLPSDRFSAERTGGSVSTLTIQRTQQEDSAVYLCASSLGLAGGWDKNIQYFGAGTRLSVL.

The rearrangement links TRBV6-4 to TRBJ1-5; 10 positions agree with TRBD1. This CDR3 has 15 amino acids. Germline V gene sequence: CDR1 MRHNA, CDR2 SNTAGT. V was pared by 4 bases and J by 2 bases, with 2 bases of the junction left unmatched. CDR3 coding DNA: TGTGCCAGCAGTGCTGGGACAGGGGGCAATCAGCCCCAGCATTTT. Protein sequence: CASSAGTGGNQPQHF.

The chain uses TRBV5-5 and TRBJ2-3; perhaps TRBD2 as D (6 bases). The CDR3 runs 15 residues. Germline CDR1 reads SGHKS; CDR2 reads YYEKEE (reference sequence). Deletions cut 2 bases from V and 1 base from J, with 11 bases between. For the CDR3, the DNA is TGTGCCAGCAGCTTCACTAGCCTTGGCACAGATACGCAGTATTTT. The encoded protein is CASSFTSLGTDTQYF.

The J gene is TRBJ2-1, the V gene TRBV9; 9 nucleotides agree with TRBD2. The V and J ends lost 3 bases and 1 base, in that order; junction bases with no gene match: 8. Germline CDR1 and CDR2: SGDLS and YYNGEE. The CDR3 length is 17 residues. The DNA for the CDR3 is TGTGCCAGCAGCGGCTTAGCTAGCGGGAAGTCCTACAATGAGCAGTTCTTC. Amino acid sequence: CASSGLASGKSYNEQFF.

V gene TRBV28 combines with J gene TRBJ2-7, with D perhaps matching TRBD2 (6 bases). Germline CDR1 is MDHEN and CDR2 is SYDVKM. V was cut by 5 bases and J by 6 bases, with 23 bases left in between. CDR3 length: 16 residues. DNA of the CDR3: TGTGCCAGCAGTCACCTCGGGACTTCCCTCCGTCCCGAGCAGTACTTC. It codes for CASSHLGTSLRPEQYF.

The chain employs TRBV18 and TRBJ2-7; TRBD1 agrees at 7 bases. Germline V gives CDR1 KGHSH, CDR2 LQKENI. J was trimmed by 1 base and V by 2 bases; bases with no gene match: 5. This CDR3 region has 15 residues. In nucleotides, the CDR3 is TGTGCCAGCTCACCAGTGACAGGGCATTCCTACGAGCAGTACTTC. As protein: CASSPVTGHSYEQYF.

This rearrangement joins TRBV11-2 to TRBJ1-3, with 8 bases that match TRBD1. The length of the CDR3 is 17 residues. The trim removed 2 bases at V and 2 bases at J, leaving 8 bases unmatched. Germline V gene sequence: CDR1 SGHAT, CDR2 FQNNGV. CDR3 sequence (DNA): TGTGCCAGCAGCTTAACCCCAGGGGGCATAACTGGAAACACCATATATTTT. Translating gives CASSLTPGGITGNTIYF.

The V call is TRBV2, the J call TRBJ1-1; TRBD1 aligns across 7 bases. Germline V gives CDR1 SNHLY, CDR2 FYNNEI. The ends lost 4 bases at V and 2 bases at J; junction bases unmatched: 4. This CDR3 region has 14 residues. DNA for the CDR3: TGTGCCAGCAGTGCCCAGGGGGGCAACACTGAAGCTTTCTTT. The encoded protein is CASSAQGGNTEAFF.

This sequence joins TRBV27 and TRBJ2-7; 7 bases match TRBD2. With V trimmed by 9 bases and J by 2 bases, 13 bases remained unmatched. Germline lookup yields CDR1 MNHEY and CDR2 SMNVEV (reference sequence). The CDR3 has 15 residues. CDR3: CARGEVAGDTYEQYF. The CDR3 nucleotides read TGTGCCAGGGGGGAGGTGGCGGGAGATACCTACGAGCAGTACTTC.

This chain uses TRBV7-3 with TRBJ2-1, with 9 positions matching TRBD2. With V trimmed by 4 bases and J by 9 bases, 10 bases remained unmatched. The CDR3 has 15 residues. Germline V CDR1 and CDR2: SGHTA, FQGTGA. CDR3 sequence: CASSSVGGGALEQFF. CDR3 sequence (DNA): TGTGCCAGCAGCTCCGTGGGCGGGGGGGCGCTTGAGCAGTTCTTC.

This clone was recorded a few times. The gene calls are TRBV28 and TRBJ2-3, with D possibly matching TRBD2 (6 bases). Trimming shortened V by 2 bases and J by 2 bases, and 8 bases separated the two germline ends. CDR1 is MDHEN, CDR2 SYDVKM, per germline. This CDR3 is 14 amino acids long. The CDR3 coding sequence is TGTGCCAGCAGTTTAGGGAGGACCACAGATACGCAGTATTTT. Amino acids: CASSLGRTTDTQYF.

V gene TRBV5-1 combines with J gene TRBJ2-1, with 10 bases identical to TRBD1. Germline CDR1 reads SGHRS; CDR2 reads YFSETQ. The CDR3 has 18 amino acids. The V gene end was trimmed by 0 bases and the J gene end by 7 bases; junction bases not matched to a gene: 13. CDR3 coding DNA: TGCGCCAGCAGCTTGGGTCCGTTCGACAGGGGGCGGGTAAATGAGCAGTTCTTC. It codes for CASSLGPFDRGRVNEQFF.

This sequence joins TRBV7-8 and TRBJ2-7; 8 bases match TRBD1. V shed 7 bases and J 6 bases; nucleotides not matched to a gene: 11. The CDR3 is 14 residues long. Germline V gene sequence: CDR1 SGHVS, CDR2 FQNEAQ. CDR3: CASTPVRTGTEQYF. As DNA, the CDR3 is TGTGCCAGCACCCCAGTCAGGACAGGGACCGAGCAGTACTTC.

The chain carries TRBV18 and TRBJ1-1, with D possibly matching TRBD1 (5 bases). CDR1 and CDR2 from the germline V gene are KGHSH and LQKENI. The ends were cut back, 3 bases at V and 5 bases at J, with 13 bases in the middle. The CDR3 has 14 residues. In nucleotides, the CDR3 is TGTGCCAGCTCACCCCCCGGACACATGACTGAAGCTTTCTTT. Residues: CASSPPGHMTEAFF. Looking up the rest from reference TRBV18 and TRBJ1-1 gives the full variable domain: NAGVMQNPRHLVRRRGQEARLRCSPMKGHSHVYWYRQLPEEGLKFMVYLQKENIIDESGMPKERFSAEFPKEGPSILRIQQVVRGDSAAYFCASSPPGHMTEAFFGQGTRLTVV.

The chain couples TRBV19 to TRBJ1-1; D gene uncertain. V was cut by 5 bases and J by 5 bases, with 15 bases left in between. The germline CDR1 and CDR2 sequences are LNHDA and SQIVND (reference sequence). This CDR3 comprises 14 residues. The CDR3 is CASSSGYAGTEAFF. The CDR3, as DNA: TGTGCCAGTAGTTCGGGTTACGCGGGGACTGAAGCTTTCTTT.

The gene calls are TRBV7-9 and TRBJ2-7, with D maybe TRBD1 (6 bases). Germline V gene lookup returns CDR1 SEHNR and CDR2 FQNEAQ (reference sequence). V was shortened by 4 bases and J by 4 bases, with 8 bases between the two germline ends. This CDR3 is 12 amino acids long. CDR3 DNA: TGTGCCAGCAGCTCAGGGGTATACGAGCAGTACTTC. It yields the protein CASSSGVYEQYF.

The V gene is TRBV5-1, the J gene TRBJ2-3, with 8 bases aligning to TRBD2. Germline CDR1 and CDR2: SGHRS and YFSETQ. The CDR3 length is 18 residues. Unmatched junction bases numbered 10, after V lost 0 bases and J lost 1 base. The CDR3 DNA follows: TGCGCCAGCAGCTTGGGCGGGCCGGGGGGGGCGCGCACAGATACGCAGTATTTT. Protein: CASSLGGPGGARTDTQYF.

The rearrangement links TRBV6-4 to TRBJ1-6, with D possibly TRBD1 on 5 matching bases. The CDR3 covers 16 residues. The V gene lost 8 bases and the J gene lost 4 bases, with 18 bases spanning the gap. The germline gives CDR1 MRHNA, CDR2 SNTAGT. In DNA, the CDR3 is TGTGCCAGCCCCGTAGGAGGGGCTGGGTATAATTCACCCCTCCACTTT. Translating it yields CASPVGGAGYNSPLHF.

The chain combines TRBV13 with TRBJ2-7; possibly TRBD1 for D (5 bases). The CDR3 loop spans 14 amino acids. With 1 base removed from V and 9 bases from J, the gap between germline ends came to 16 bases. Germline V gives CDR1 PRHDT, CDR2 FYEKMQ (reference sequence). CDR3 sequence reads: CASSLVGQGRGQYF. The CDR3 coding sequence is TGTGCCAGCAGCTTAGTGGGGCAGGGTCGTGGGCAGTACTTC.